This T cell receptor beta chain was documented in a study of T cell changes during pregnancy in multiple sclerosis. V lost 1 base to trimming and J lost 8 bases, with 12 bases between them. CDR1 is SGHTS, CDR2 YDEGEE, per germline. CDR3 length equals 14 residues. The protocol was immunoSEQ multiplex PCR, while the TCRdb copy is restricted to in-frame clones and leaves out a portion. The data hold fewer than 40,000 clones, with 90% observed a single time. The sequence was collected from a female donor in good health, enrolled as a control in a pregnancy study. Sequenced here: CD4+ T cells from peripheral blood mononuclear cells, sampled in the first trimester of pregnancy. The J gene is TRBJ1-4, the V gene TRBV5-8; TRBD1 might be the D (6 bases). The CDR3 loop is CASSLTGLGEKLFF. Here the CDR3 DNA reads TGTGCCAGCAGCTTGACAGGGTTGGGGGAAAAACTGTTTTTT.